A selection of T cell receptor beta chains follows, all from one sample in a study of blood T cell repertoires in COVID-19. Profiling relied on immunoSEQ multiplex PCR, and the TCRdb table lists in-frame clones only, not all of them. This sample carries a few hundred thousand clones, about 88% of them seen once, and the ten largest clones take roughly 1.4%. Material for sequencing was PBMCs or T cells enriched from blood (not recorded which). These receptors all come from a woman aged 18 to 35 who had been exposed to COVID-19. The CDR3 runs from the conserved cysteine through the conserved F or W. The order of the fields is clone size, V gene, CDR3 length, D gene, J gene, CDR3 DNA, CDR3 protein. The D gene is left open where the match is weak. Some rows mark clone size as missing; the rest say once, few, many or name a class of expanded clone.

.	TRBV7-2	15	TRBD2	TRBJ2-7	TGTGCCAGCAGCTCCAGACTAGCGGGGTTGTACGAGCAGTACTTC	CASSSRLAGLYEQYF
.	TRBV5-4	15	TRBD2	TRBJ2-2	TGTGCCAGCAGCTCGGGACTAGTGGAGGCCGGGGAGCTGTTTTTT	CASSSGLVEAGELFF
.	TRBV7-2	16	TRBD1	TRBJ1-1	TGTGCCAGCAGCGCCAACCGGGACAGGGGACGGACTGAAGCTTTCTTT	CASSANRDRGRTEAFF
.	TRBV12-3/TRBV12-4	13	.	TRBJ1-1	TGTGCCAGCAGTCAAAAGCCGTTTACTGAAGCTTTCTTT	CASSQKPFTEAFF
few	TRBV5-1	13	TRBD1	TRBJ1-1	TGCGCCAGCAGCTTGACAGGGGACACTGAAGCTTTCTTT	CASSLTGDTEAFF
.	TRBV19	13	.	TRBJ1-3	TGTGCCAGTAGTACTGAGGGTGGAAACACCATATATTTT	CASSTEGGNTIYF
.	TRBV19	15	.	TRBJ1-1	TGTGCCAGTAGTATGAGAACCGGGGGGAACACTGAAGCTTTCTTT	CASSMRTGGNTEAFF
.	TRBV6-6	14	.	TRBJ2-7	TGTGCCAGCACCTCAGGTAGTCAGGGCTACGAGCAGTACTTC	CASTSGSQGYEQYF
.	TRBV6-1	14	.	TRBJ2-5	TGTGCCAGCAGTGACCGGGACTACCAAGAGACCCAGTACTTC	CASSDRDYQETQYF
once	TRBV11-2	18	TRBD2	TRBJ2-3	TGTGCCAGCAGCCCAACGACAAGGACTAGCGATAAAGCAGATACGCAGTATTTT	CASSPTTRTSDKADTQYF
few	TRBV2	16	.	TRBJ2-4	TGTGCCAGTTTCCTAAATCAGGGTAACCCCAAAAACATTCAGTACTTC	CASFLNQGNPKNIQYF
.	TRBV3-1/TRBV3-2	14	TRBD1	TRBJ2-4	TGTGCCAGCAGCCCTCGGGACAGCAAAAACATTCAGTACTTC	CASSPRDSKNIQYF
.	TRBV5-5	15	.	TRBJ1-2	TGTGCCAGCAGCACCTCGCCCCCCGGGGACTATGGCTACACCTTC	CASSTSPPGDYGYTF
.	TRBV19	14	TRBD1	TRBJ1-1	TGTGCCAGTAGTCCCCGGGACAGGGGAGCTGAAGCTTTCTTT	CASSPRDRGAEAFF
.	TRBV7-9	13	.	TRBJ1-5	TGTGCCAGCAGCTTAGGGCCGAAACAGCCCCAGCATTTT	CASSLGPKQPQHF
.	TRBV30	17	TRBD2	TRBJ2-3	TGTGCCTGGAGTGTACAGCGGGGGAAGATAGGCACAGATACGCAGTATTTT	CAWSVQRGKIGTDTQYF
.	TRBV21-1	14	.	TRBJ2-7	TGTGCCAGCAGCAGGACAGGCACCACCTACGAGCAGTACTTC	CASSRTGTTYEQYF
.	TRBV27	14	.	TRBJ1-1	TGTGCCAGCAGTTTGGGCAGGATAAACACTGAAGCTTTCTTT	CASSLGRINTEAFF
.	TRBV6-5	14	.	TRBJ1-1	TGTGCCAGCAGTTACCGGACACCTAACACTGAAGCTTTCTTT	CASSYRTPNTEAFF
.	TRBV5-4	13	.	TRBJ2-3	TGTGCCAGCAGCTCTAGGTGGGCAGATACGCAGTATTTT	CASSSRWADTQYF
.	TRBV18	17	TRBD1	TRBJ2-2	TGTGCCAGCTCACTAGGTCGACAGGGGGCGAGCACCGGGGAGCTGTTTTTT	CASSLGRQGASTGELFF
.	TRBV2	11	.	TRBJ2-5	TGTGCCAGGGGCCTCCAGGAGACCCAGTACTTC	CARGLQETQYF
.	TRBV14	15	.	TRBJ2-7	TGTGCCAGCAGCCCAACTAGCAATGGGGGATACGAGCAGTACTTC	CASSPTSNGGYEQYF
.	TRBV20-1	13	TRBD2	TRBJ2-1	TGCAGTGCTAGTGCTAGCGGGGGGGATGAGCAGTTCTTC	CSASASGGDEQFF
.	TRBV28	13	.	TRBJ1-2	TGTGCCAGCACAGGGGCTTTTTTCCCTGGCTACACCTTC	CASTGAFFPGYTF
.	TRBV15	12	TRBD1	TRBJ1-5	TGTGCCACCAGCGCGGGACAGCAGCCCCAGCATTTT	CATSAGQQPQHF
.	TRBV6-5	14	TRBD1	TRBJ2-7	TGTGCCAGCAGTTACCGACAGGGTCGAGGGGAGCAGTACTTC	CASSYRQGRGEQYF
few	TRBV5-1	14	.	TRBJ1-5	TGCGCCAGCAGTGAGGGGACTCCAAATCAGCCCCAGCATTTT	CASSEGTPNQPQHF
few	TRBV5-1	14	.	TRBJ2-7	TGCGCCAGCAGCACGAACCTGAGCCCGGGCGAGCAGTACTTC	CASSTNLSPGEQYF
.	TRBV4-2	17	TRBD2	TRBJ2-2	TGTGCCAGCAGCCCTCGACTAGCGGGGGACCTCACCGGGGAGCTGTTTTTT	CASSPRLAGDLTGELFF
.	TRBV5-1	17	.	TRBJ1-5	TGCGCCAGCAGCTTGGTAGACGGGGGTTTGGGCAATCAGCCCCAGCATTTT	CASSLVDGGLGNQPQHF
.	TRBV6-4	17	.	TRBJ2-5	TGTGCCAGCCCAGCCGAGATCGAAGACAGTCTACAAGAGACCCAGTACTTC	CASPAEIEDSLQETQYF
.	TRBV4-1	18	.	TRBJ2-1	TGCGCCAGCAGCCAGGTTTTGTCCCCTAGACCCCTCGACAATGAGCAGTTCTTC	CASSQVLSPRPLDNEQFF
.	TRBV7-2	18	TRBD1	TRBJ1-2	TGTGCCAGCAGCTTCAGTCGACAGGGGGCTTTAGAATTTTATGGCTACACCTTC	CASSFSRQGALEFYGYTF
.	TRBV28	13	.	TRBJ2-3	TGTGCCAGCAGTTTTGCGGCTACAGATACGCAGTATTTT	CASSFAATDTQYF
.	TRBV12-1	16	.	TRBJ1-6	TGTGCCAGCCTTGCTTTGGATACAGGGTGGAATTCACCCCTCCACTTT	CASLALDTGWNSPLHF
.	TRBV5-6	13	TRBD1	TRBJ2-7	TGTGCCAGCAGCACAACCGGGACAGGGCGGCAGTACTTC	CASSTTGTGRQYF
.	TRBV10-3	15	TRBD1	TRBJ1-2	TGTGCCATCAGCCCCACCGGGGACAGTTACTATGGCTACACCTTC	CAISPTGDSYYGYTF
once	TRBV7-9	17	TRBD2	TRBJ2-2	TGTGCCAGCAGCTTAGGGCTAGCGGGAAGTTACACCGGGGAGCTGTTTTTT	CASSLGLAGSYTGELFF
.	TRBV28	13	.	TRBJ1-6	TGTGCCAGCAGTTTAAAACTTATCGCACCCCTCCACTTT	CASSLKLIAPLHF
.	TRBV7-2	15	.	TRBJ2-3	TGTGCCAGCAGCTTAGGTGGGACTAGCACAGATACGCAGTATTTT	CASSLGGTSTDTQYF
.	TRBV7-8	14	TRBD1	TRBJ2-3	TGTGCCAGCACAAAACAGGGGGCGACAGATACGCAGTATTTT	CASTKQGATDTQYF
.	TRBV12-5	16	.	TRBJ1-2	TGTGCTAGTGGTTTGGAAACTACAGGGTCCTACTATGGCTACACCTTC	CASGLETTGSYYGYTF
.	TRBV18	17	TRBD2	TRBJ2-3	TGTGCCAGCTCACCACGTACTAGCGGGGGGAGCACAGATACGCAGTATTTT	CASSPRTSGGSTDTQYF
.	TRBV5-1	16	.	TRBJ2-2	TGCGCCAGCAGCGTAGCGGGACAGGGGAACACCGGGGAGCTGTTTTTT	CASSVAGQGNTGELFF
.	TRBV4-2	19	.	TRBJ2-2	TGTGCCAGCAGCCAAGGGGACTCCACTTGGGAGGCAAACACCGGGGAGCTGTTTTTT	CASSQGDSTWEANTGELFF
.	TRBV20-1	18	.	TRBJ1-1	TGCAGTGCTAGTTTGGGGGCTGGGAAATATGGGCCGAACACTGAAGCTTTCTTT	CSASLGAGKYGPNTEAFF
.	TRBV6-5	14	.	TRBJ2-7	TGTGCCAGCAGGCCGAACGGACAGACCTACGAGCAGTACTTC	CASRPNGQTYEQYF
.	TRBV3-1/TRBV3-2	16	TRBD2	TRBJ2-3	TGTGCCAGCAGCCCGGGACTAGCGGGACGCACAGATACGCAGTATTTT	CASSPGLAGRTDTQYF
.	TRBV10-3	13	TRBD2	TRBJ2-1	TGTGCCATCAGTAGCGGGAGTAGCAATGAGCAGTTCTTC	CAISSGSSNEQFF
.	TRBV27	14	.	TRBJ2-7	TGTGCCAGCAGTTCGTCATCAACTACCTACGAGCAGTACTTC	CASSSSSTTYEQYF
.	TRBV7-9	13	TRBD1	TRBJ2-7	TGTGCCAGCAGCTTGACGGGACAGGGGGCTAAGTACTTC	CASSLTGQGAKYF
.	TRBV12-3/TRBV12-4	13	.	TRBJ2-5	TGTGCCAGCAGCCTGGGGGGGCCAGAGACCCAGTACTTC	CASSLGGPETQYF
once	TRBV28	14	TRBD2	TRBJ2-7	TGTGCCAGCAGTTTGCACGGGAGGGCCTACGAGCAGTACTTC	CASSLHGRAYEQYF
.	TRBV19	15	.	TRBJ2-5	TGTGCCAGTACCATGGGAGGATTCAATCGAGAGACCCAGTACTTC	CASTMGGFNRETQYF
once	TRBV2	12	.	TRBJ2-4	TGTGCCAGCACGGCAGGTACCAACATTCAGTACTTC	CASTAGTNIQYF
few	TRBV5-6	16	.	TRBJ1-5	TGTGCCAGCAGCTTCTGGGAGTATCATAGCAATCAGCCCCAGCATTTT	CASSFWEYHSNQPQHF